This record looks at one TCR beta chain sequence and its context. The antigen is not known. This sample is drawn from a study of T cell repertoires in cytomegalovirus infection. Via MiXCR, TCRdb re-called the reads, giving one row per CDR3 protein. The data hold about 470,000 distinct CDR3 sequences, with 42% observed a single time. Germline CDR1 SEHNR, CDR2 FQNEAQ (reference sequence). CDR3 length equals 16 residues. V was cut by 2 bases and J by 0 bases, with 10 bases left in between. The sample here was cultured PBMCs, taken from culture after CMV antigen stimulation. V gene TRBV7-9 combines with J gene TRBJ2-2; a possible D gene is TRBD2 (6 bases). The receptor's source is a human donor in good health (CMV status not recorded). Some clones in this sample may be carry-over from other donors' samples. Here the CDR3 reads CASSLREFANTGELFF. Written as DNA, the CDR3 is TGTGCCAGCAGCTTACGGGAGTTCGCGAACACCGGGGAGCTGTTTTTT. Based on the CDR3 plus reference TRBV7-9 and TRBJ2-2, the full variable domain is DTGVSQNPRHKITKRGQNVTFRCDPISEHNRLYWYRQTLGQGPEFLTYFQNEAQLEKSRLLSDRFSAERPKGSFSTLEIQRTEQGDSAMYLCASSLREFANTGELFFGEGSRLTVL.